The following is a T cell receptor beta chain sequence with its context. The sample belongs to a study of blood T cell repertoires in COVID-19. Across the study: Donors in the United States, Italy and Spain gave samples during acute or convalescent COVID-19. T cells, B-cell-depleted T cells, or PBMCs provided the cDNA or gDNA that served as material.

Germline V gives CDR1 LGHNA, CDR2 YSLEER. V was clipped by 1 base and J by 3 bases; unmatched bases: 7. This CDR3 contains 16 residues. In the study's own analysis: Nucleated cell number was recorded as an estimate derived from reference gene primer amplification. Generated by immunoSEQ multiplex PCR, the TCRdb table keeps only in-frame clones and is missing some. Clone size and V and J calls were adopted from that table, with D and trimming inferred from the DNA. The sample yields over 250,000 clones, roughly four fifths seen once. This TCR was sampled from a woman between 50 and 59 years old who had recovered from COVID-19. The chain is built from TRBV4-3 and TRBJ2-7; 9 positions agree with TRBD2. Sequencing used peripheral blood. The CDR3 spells CASSQGREGRHYEQYF. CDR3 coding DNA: TGCGCCAGCAGCCAAGGGCGGGAGGGCCGGCACTACGAGCAGTACTTC.